Presented here are 15 T cell receptor beta chains from one specimen sequenced in a study of cytomegalovirus exposure and HLA in healthy donors (TCRdb year 2017). The library was prepared using the immunoSEQ multiplex PCR assay. TCRdb stores this immuneACCESS table with in-frame sequences only. Part of the clones is absent; in the studies checked, under half of the shortfall reflects unresolved V genes, and no reason is known for the rest. The sample table contains roughly 56,000 clones; only one count was recorded for 93% of them. About 1.8% of the sample belongs to the ten largest clones. Sequenced: PBMCs. These receptors were collected from a woman younger than 35 in good health and CMV-seropositive.

The CDR3 here is CASQFGTGVRSETQYF. As DNA, the CDR3 is TGTGCCAGCCAATTCGGGACAGGGGTTAGGTCAGAGACCCAGTACTTC. The V and J genes are TRBV2 and TRBJ2-5; 10 bases are shared with TRBD1. The trim removed 8 bases at V and 4 bases at J, leaving 13 bases unmatched. The CDR3 spans 16 residues. Germline assignment: CDR1 SNHLY and CDR2 FYNNEI.

The chain couples TRBV7-9 to TRBJ2-5; possibly TRBD1 for D (6 bases). CDR3 size: 16 residues. Germline-derived CDR1 and CDR2 are SEHNR and FQNEAQ (reference sequence). Trimming pared 6 bases from V and 5 bases from J, leaving 22 bases between. The chain's CDR3 is CASSQSRDITGETQYF. For the CDR3, the DNA is TGTGCCAGCAGTCAGAGCCGGGACATCACGGGGGAGACCCAGTACTTC.

The chain recombines TRBV5-1 with TRBJ1-6; no clear D gene. CDR3 length: 15 residues. The germline gives CDR1 SGHRS, CDR2 YFSETQ. Trimming stripped 6 bases from V and 9 bases from J, with 19 bases between. The CDR3 reads CASTSEGAYGSPLHF. The CDR3, as DNA: TGCGCCAGCACCTCGGAGGGAGCGTATGGTTCACCCCTCCACTTT.

This rearrangement joins TRBV18 to TRBJ2-2, with TRBD1 matching 8 bases. CDR1 is KGHSH and CDR2 is LQKENI in the germline V gene. Trimming cost V 8 bases and J 4 bases; bases outside gene matches: 9. The CDR3 covers 15 residues. The CDR3 spells CASRQGSEFTGELFF. The CDR3 DNA reads as TGTGCCAGCCGACAGGGGAGCGAGTTCACCGGGGAGCTGTTTTTT. Looking up the rest from reference TRBV18 and TRBJ2-2 gives the full variable domain: NAGVMQNPRHLVRRRGQEARLRCSPMKGHSHVYWYRQLPEEGLKFMVYLQKENIIDESGMPKERFSAEFPKEGPSILRIQQVVRGDSAAYFCASRQGSEFTGELFFGEGSRLTVL.

The V gene is TRBV5-6, the J gene TRBJ2-1; 9 nucleotides align to TRBD1. CDR1 SGHDT and CDR2 YYEEEE come from the germline V gene. Losses at the gene ends were 2 bases for V and 7 bases for J; bases not matched to a gene: 7. This CDR3 spans 15 amino acids. The CDR3 here is CASSLGTGYSNEQFF. In DNA form, the CDR3 reads TGTGCCAGCAGCTTAGGGACAGGGTATAGTAATGAGCAGTTCTTC.

The rearrangement joins TRBV18 to TRBJ1-2; no firm D call. The germline V gene has CDR1 KGHSH and CDR2 LQKENI. The V and J ends lost 8 bases and 1 base respectively, with 11 bases between them. This CDR3 is 13 amino acids long. The CDR3 loop reads CASAGTLNYGYTF. Here the CDR3 DNA reads TGTGCCAGCGCAGGAACCCTTAACTATGGCTACACCTTC.

V gene TRBV13 combines with J gene TRBJ1-2, with TRBD1 matching 7 bases. Germline V gene data show CDR1 as PRHDT and CDR2 as FYEKMQ (reference sequence). Trimming at V came to 5 bases and at J to 5 bases, leaving 8 bases not matched to a gene. This CDR3 region has 14 residues. The CDR3 loop is CASSPRTGGYGYTF. The CDR3, as DNA: TGTGCCAGCAGCCCTAGGACAGGAGGGTATGGCTACACCTTC.

CDR3 coding DNA: TGCAGCGTTGCCCTCAGCTATGGCTACACCTTC. Amino acid sequence: CSVALSYGYTF. The rearrangement links TRBV29-1 to TRBJ1-2; D uncertain. The CDR3 is 11 amino acids. V was cut by 4 bases and J by 4 bases, with 7 bases left in between. CDR1 is SQVTM, CDR2 ANQGSEA, per germline.

This clone is categorized as large. The gene calls are TRBV7-9 and TRBJ2-7; 7 bases map to TRBD1. Trimming cost V 5 bases and J 2 bases; bases outside gene matches: 3. The CDR3 covers 13 residues. Per germline, CDR1 SEHNR and CDR2 FQNEAQ (reference sequence). CDR3 in amino acids: CASSAGTAYEQYF. In nucleotides, the CDR3 is TGTGCCAGCAGCGCCGGGACAGCCTACGAGCAGTACTTC.

The V call is TRBV7-6, the J call TRBJ2-5, with 13 bases fitting TRBD2. With 5 bases clipped from V and 5 bases from J, the junction kept 14 bases outside the gene matches. CDR3 length: 18 residues. Germline V gene data show CDR1 as SGHVS and CDR2 as FNYEAQ. The CDR3 DNA reads as TGTGCCAGCAGCCCTCGACTAGCGGGGGGAAGTAGCCCGGAGACCCAGTACTTC. This encodes CASSPRLAGGSSPETQYF.

V gene TRBV14 combines with J gene TRBJ1-1; the match to TRBD1 covers 11 bases. This CDR3 has 16 amino acids. Germline CDR1 is SGHDN and CDR2 is FVKESK. The V gene end was trimmed by 4 bases and the J gene end by 1 base; junction bases not matched to a gene: 5. The CDR3 protein is CASSRTGGIANTEAFF. The CDR3 DNA reads as TGTGCCAGCAGCCGGACAGGGGGCATTGCGAACACTGAAGCTTTCTTT. The full variable domain, rest sourced from reference TRBV14 and TRBJ1-1, is EAGVTQFPSHSVIEKGQTVTLRCDPISGHDNLYWYRRVMGKEIKFLLHFVKESKQDESGMPNNRFLAERTGGTYSTLKVQPAELEDSGVYFCASSRTGGIANTEAFFGQGTRLTVV.

This rearrangement joins TRBV18 to TRBJ2-2; no clear D gene. The germline V and J ends were trimmed by 4 bases and 3 bases, with 3 bases remaining between them. The length of the CDR3 is 12 residues. Germline V gene lookup returns CDR1 KGHSH and CDR2 LQKENI. DNA of the CDR3: TGTGCCAGCTCACTAGACACCGGGGAGCTGTTTTTT. This codes for CASSLDTGELFF.

This clone has a single count. V is TRBV6-1 and J is TRBJ2-1, with 8 nucleotides matching TRBD2. The J segment lost 2 bases and the V segment lost 7 bases, leaving 4 bases of the junction unmatched. The CDR3 has 14 residues. Per the germline V gene, CDR1 is MNHNS and CDR2 is SASEGT. The CDR3 nucleotides are TGTGCCAGCATACTAGCGGCCCCCTACAATGAGCAGTTCTTC. This encodes CASILAAPYNEQFF.

The chain carries TRBV7-6 and TRBJ1-3; D is ambiguous. CDR1 SGHVS and CDR2 FNYEAQ come from the germline V gene. The CDR3 totals 15 residues. V lost 5 bases and J lost 8, with 19 bases in between. The CDR3 DNA reads as TGTGCCAGCAGCCTCACCGGGAGGGCTTGGGACACCATATATTTT. Translated, it gives CASSLTGRAWDTIYF.

The CDR3 coding sequence is TGTGCCAGTAGTATTAGCAACCCGAACACTGAAGCTTTCTTT. This gives the protein CASSISNPNTEAFF. This chain joins TRBV19 and TRBJ1-1; D gene ambiguous. The CDR3 runs 14 residues. Germline values: CDR1 LNHDA, CDR2 SQIVND (reference sequence). Trimming stripped 3 bases from V and 1 base from J, with 9 bases between.